These T cell receptor beta chains were read from a single sample in a study of early stage breast cancer tumors. Profiling relied on immunoSEQ multiplex PCR, and the TCRdb table lists in-frame clones only, not all of them. The table has 25,000 to 30,000 clones, more than 80% seen once. The sequencing input was blood. The receptors were gathered from a person aged 55 to 75 with breast cancer. Each CDR3 is given with its conserved first and last residue.

TRBJ1-1	TRBV28	14	CASTSTGPNTEAFF
TRBJ2-3	TRBV6-5	13	CASSLSFQATQYF
TRBJ2-7	TRBV29-1	14	CSVEAGGLYYEQYF
TRBJ2-7	TRBV19	13	CASSISWANEQYF
TRBJ2-7	TRBV7-2	14	CASSTNSKVGEQYF
TRBJ1-5	TRBV7-9	17	CASSLGGTTGGLQPQHF
TRBJ2-7	TRBV7-8	15	CASSLLGTEDYEQYF
TRBJ2-3	TRBV30	14	CAWLRDRDSDTQYF
TRBJ1-5	TRBV29-1	15	CSAVEGGSGNQPQHF
TRBJ2-2	TRBV10-3	15	CAISPGTGNTGELFF
TRBJ2-7	TRBV5-4	13	CASSFGPFYEQYF
TRBJ1-1	TRBV11-2	15	CASSSFGTANTEAFF
TRBJ2-2	TRBV7-9	16	CASSVPGQGHTGELFF
TRBJ1-3	TRBV6-6	15	CASSWGQQTGNTIYF
TRBJ1-1	TRBV6-5	14	CASSPGTANTEAFF
TRBJ2-7	TRBV6-1	11	CASLDDYEQYF
TRBJ1-1	TRBV5-1	16	CASSFGQGQMNTEAFF
TRBJ1-2	TRBV4-2	15	CASSQERTGGYGYTF
TRBJ2-2	TRBV2	16	CASSEGGYRVPGELFF
TRBJ1-1	TRBV11-3	14	CASSLWGYDTEAFF
TRBJ2-3	TRBV6-1	14	CASISGSRADTQYF
TRBJ1-2	TRBV6-1	15	CASSGYIPTGGGYTF
TRBJ2-1	TRBV29-1	15	CSGQRELGTYNEQFF
TRBJ2-7	TRBV27	17	CASSSRPGLGQSYEQYF
TRBJ2-3	TRBV28	14	CASRPSGSGDTQYF
TRBJ2-2	TRBV11-2	19	CASSPSITGGRANTGELFF
TRBJ2-7	TRBV30	15	CAWSVPRQGRFEQYF
TRBJ1-2	TRBV19	11	CASTGGYGYTF
TRBJ1-4	TRBV12-5	15	CASGLLQDRGEKLFF
TRBJ2-3	TRBV5-7	18	CASSLVETSPATTDTQYF
TRBJ2-6	TRBV5-8	20	CASSVPLLGFIDSGANVLTF